The next 24 T cell receptor beta chains were all read from a single sample in a study of cytomegalovirus exposure and HLA in healthy donors. PCR used 60 Vbeta primers and 13 Jbeta primers. Only in-frame clones appear in the TCRdb table, and some are missing; sequencing was by immunoSEQ multiplex PCR. The sample data list roughly 120,000 clones. Material: PBMCs. The receptors stem from a man aged 40-55 years in good health and CMV-seronegative.

This chain joins TRBV2 and TRBJ1-5, with D possibly TRBD1 on 6 matching bases. CDR1 and CDR2 from the germline V gene are SNHLY and FYNNEI. Trimming cost V 0 bases and J 0 bases, with 15 bases left between them. The CDR3 runs 18 residues. CDR3 sequence: CASSEADRGIYSNQPQHF. The CDR3 DNA sequence: TGTGCCAGCAGTGAAGCGGACAGAGGAATCTATAGCAATCAGCCCCAGCATTTT.

The gene calls are TRBV5-5 and TRBJ1-5; D is unclear. With 1 base removed from V and 0 bases from J, the gap between germline ends came to 5 bases. Looked up from germline, CDR1 is SGHKS and CDR2 is YYEKEE (reference sequence). The CDR3 extends over 14 amino acids. The CDR3 DNA is TGTGCCAGCAGCTTGTTGAGTAGCAATCAGCCCCAGCATTTT. Its protein product is CASSLLSSNQPQHF.

This chain links TRBV7-8 with TRBJ1-6, with D maybe TRBD1 (6 bases). V was clipped by 1 base and J by 10 bases, with 14 bases between them. CDR3 length equals 15 residues. In germline, CDR1 is SGHVS, CDR2 FQNEAQ. CDR3 in amino acids: CASSLGRDTNSPLHF. DNA of the CDR3: TGTGCCAGCAGCTTAGGCCGGGACACTAACTCACCCCTCCACTTT.

The chain links TRBV7-3 to TRBJ2-7, with D maybe TRBD1 (6 bases). This CDR3 spans 16 amino acids. Between the trimmed V and J ends, which lost 2 bases and 6 bases, there was a span of 20 bases. Germline V lookup: CDR1 SGHTA, CDR2 FQGTGA. As DNA, the CDR3 is TGTGCCAGCAGCTTAGGGCCCGCCCAGGGGCGAGGCGAGCAGTACTTC. It translates to CASSLGPAQGRGEQYF.

This CDR3 is CASSLPGTSGYEQYF. CDR3 in DNA: TGCGCCAGCAGCTTGCCCGGGACTAGCGGCTACGAGCAGTACTTC. The V gene is TRBV5-1, the J gene TRBJ2-7, with 11 bases identical to TRBD2. The CDR3 is 15 residues long. Trimming cost V 1 base and J 3 bases; bases outside gene matches: 3. Per the germline V gene, CDR1 is SGHRS and CDR2 is YFSETQ.

The V gene is TRBV7-9, the J gene TRBJ2-3; 11 positions match TRBD1. V gave up 5 bases and J gave up 5 bases; unmatched junction bases: 6. Germline CDR1 and CDR2: SEHNR and FQNEAQ (reference sequence). The CDR3 length is 15 residues. CDR3: CASSQGTGGKDTQYF. CDR3 nucleotides: TGTGCCAGCAGCCAAGGGACAGGGGGTAAAGATACGCAGTATTTT. Complete variable domain (other parts from reference TRBV7-9 and TRBJ2-3): DTGVSQNPRHKITKRGQNVTFRCDPISEHNRLYWYRQTLGQGPEFLTYFQNEAQLEKSRLLSDRFSAERPKGSFSTLEIQRTEQGDSAMYLCASSQGTGGKDTQYFGPGTRLTVL.

This chain joins TRBV19 and TRBJ2-7; 9 nucleotides match TRBD1. Germline assignment: CDR1 LNHDA and CDR2 SQIVND (reference sequence). There are 13 residues in the CDR3. Unmatched junction bases numbered 5, after V lost 5 bases and J lost 6 bases. CDR3 nucleotides: TGTGCCAGTAGTTGGGGACAGGGCACCGAGCAGTACTTC. Its translation: CASSWGQGTEQYF.

The chain recombines TRBV13 with TRBJ1-6; the D is unclear. CDR1 and CDR2 from the germline V gene are PRHDT and FYEKMQ (reference sequence). The germline V and J ends were trimmed by 5 bases and 7 bases, with 6 bases remaining between them. There are 12 residues in the CDR3. The CDR3 here is CASSTRNSPLHF. CDR3 DNA: TGTGCCAGCAGCACCAGGAATTCACCCCTCCACTTT. Looking up the rest from reference TRBV13 and TRBJ1-6 gives the full variable domain: AAGVIQSPRHLIKEKRETATLKCYPIPRHDTVYWYQQGPGQDPQFLISFYEKMQSDKGSIPDRFSAQQFSDYHSELNMSSLELGDSALYFCASSTRNSPLHFGNGTRLTVT.

CDR3 sequence: CASSLGPAGDEQYF. In DNA form, the CDR3 reads TGCGCCAGCAGCTTAGGACCCGCCGGGGACGAGCAGTACTTC. The V and J genes are TRBV5-1 and TRBJ2-7, with a weak D call TRBD2 (5 bases). CDR1 is SGHRS and CDR2 is YFSETQ in the germline V gene. Trimming removed 2 bases from V and 5 bases from J, with 14 bases in between. The CDR3 is 14 residues long.

The chain is built from TRBV11-2 and TRBJ1-1; D remains unclear. Trimming removed 3 bases at V and 4 bases at J, with 3 bases between. Germline CDR1 SGHAT, CDR2 FQNNGV. This CDR3 has 11 residues. The CDR3 bases are TGTGCCAGCAGCTTGAGCACTGAAGCTTTCTTT. Encoded protein: CASSLSTEAFF.

The CDR3 protein is CASTVGGGDEKLFF. The CDR3 bases are TGTGCCAGCACCGTCGGGGGGGGAGATGAAAAACTGTTTTTT. The chain is built from TRBV28 and TRBJ1-4, with D possibly TRBD1 on 5 matching bases. V was pared by 7 bases and J by 6 bases, with 15 bases between. CDR3 size: 14 residues. CDR1 is MDHEN and CDR2 is SYDVKM in the germline V gene. Complete variable domain (other parts from reference TRBV28 and TRBJ1-4): DVKVTQSSRYLVKRTGEKVFLECVQDMDHENMFWYRQDPGLGLRLIYFSYDVKMKEKGDIPEGYSVSREKKERFSLILESASTNQTSMYLCASTVGGGDEKLFFGSGTQLSVL.

The J gene is TRBJ2-7, the V gene TRBV20-1; D not certain. Looked up from germline, CDR1 is DFQATT and CDR2 is SNEGSKA (reference sequence). The CDR3 length is 11 residues. V was pared by 6 bases and J by 3 bases, with 9 bases between. CDR3 DNA: TGCAGTGCCGCACTTGACTACGAGCAGTACTTC. Protein sequence: CSAALDYEQYF.

The chain is built from TRBV6-5 and TRBJ2-1, with D unresolved. CDR1 and CDR2 from the germline V gene are MNHEY and SVGAGI. Trimming left V 2 bases short and J 9 bases short, with 17 bases between. The CDR3 runs 15 residues. CDR3 protein: CASSYNGLAVGEQFF. Here the CDR3 DNA reads TGTGCCAGCAGTTACAACGGGTTGGCCGTGGGTGAGCAGTTCTTC.

J is TRBJ2-5 and V is TRBV7-2; D possibly corresponds to TRBD1 (5 bases). V lost 7 bases and J 1 base, leaving 13 bases between the germline ends. This CDR3 has 14 residues. Germline CDR1 SGHTA, CDR2 FQGNSA. For the CDR3, the DNA is TGTGCCAGCAACCCTCAGGGATTCCAAGAGACCCAGTACTTC. The encoded protein is CASNPQGFQETQYF.

The J gene is TRBJ2-2, the V gene TRBV28; the D gene is possibly TRBD1 (6 bases). Germline assignment: CDR1 MDHEN and CDR2 SYDVKM. V was trimmed by 11 bases and J by 1 base, leaving 8 bases between them. The CDR3 is 12 residues long. The CDR3 nucleotides are TGTGCCGTCAGGGGGAACACCGGGGAGCTGTTTTTT. Its protein is CAVRGNTGELFF.

This chain connects TRBV9 to TRBJ2-1, with D uncertain. Trimming removed 0 bases at V and 4 bases at J, with 11 bases between. CDR1 is SGDLS and CDR2 is YYNGEE in the germline V gene. CDR3 size: 15 residues. The DNA for the CDR3 is TGTGCCAGCAGCGTAGGATTGGCTCAATACAATGAGCAGTTCTTC. Translating gives CASSVGLAQYNEQFF.

Comment on this clone: The junction does not match germline at one end; this may be a read error. The rearrangement joins TRBV5-6 to TRBJ1-5; 10 bases are shared with TRBD1. The CDR3 is 15 residues long. Germline V lookup: CDR1 SGHDT, CDR2 YYEEEE. The DNA of the CDR3 is TGTGCCAGCAGCTCAGACAGGGGGCTTAGTCAGCCCCGGCATTTT. This gives the protein CASSSDRGLSQPRHF.

This CDR3 reads CASSPQTSGNTGELFF. The CDR3 DNA reads TGCGCCAGCAGCCCACAGACTAGCGGGAACACCGGGGAGCTGTTTTTT. The chain couples TRBV5-1 to TRBJ2-2; TRBD2 aligns across 9 bases. Germline V CDR1 and CDR2: SGHRS, YFSETQ. The trim removed 4 bases at V and 1 base at J, leaving 5 bases unmatched. The CDR3 length is 16 residues.

The genes are TRBV14 and TRBJ2-7; the D gene is possibly TRBD1 (6 bases). Germline V gives CDR1 SGHDN, CDR2 FVKESK. The V end lost 4 bases, the J end lost 0 bases, and 16 bases lay between the germline ends. CDR3 length equals 16 residues. CDR3 in amino acids: CASSLQDRSFSYEQYF. The CDR3 DNA is TGTGCCAGCAGCCTGCAGGACAGATCCTTCTCCTACGAGCAGTACTTC.

V gene TRBV27 combines with J gene TRBJ2-1, with D uncertain. Looked up from germline, CDR1 is MNHEY and CDR2 is SMNVEV (reference sequence). The length of the CDR3 is 21 residues. Trimming took off 5 bases at V and 2 bases at J, with 31 bases between the two ends. The CDR3 DNA reads as TGTGCCAGCAGTAACTCGACGATCCTGACCTTTCGGTCGGAGACCTACAATGAGCAGTTCTTC. Its protein product is CASSNSTILTFRSETYNEQFF.

Points on this clone: Compared with germline, one end of the junction differs, possibly owing to a read error. The V call is TRBV7-7, the J call TRBJ2-2; 10 nucleotides match TRBD2. The germline gives CDR1 SSHAT, CDR2 FNYEAQ (reference sequence). The CDR3 spans 17 residues. The CDR3 sequence is CASSLEGAGGPGGELFF. The CDR3, as DNA: TGTGCTAGCAGCTTAGAAGGAGCGGGAGGGCCAGGCGGGGAGCTGTTTTTT.

The V and J genes are TRBV10-3 and TRBJ1-1, with TRBD1 as a possible D gene (6 bases). Germline assignment: CDR1 ENHRY and CDR2 SYGVKD. The V gene lost 3 bases and the J gene lost 0 bases, with 11 bases spanning the gap. This CDR3 spans 15 amino acids. CDR3 loop: CAISERGMMNTEAFF. Written as DNA, the CDR3 is TGTGCCATCAGTGAAAGGGGGATGATGAACACTGAAGCTTTCTTT.

The rearrangement uses TRBV5-3 and TRBJ2-1, with TRBD1 identical over 11 bases. TRBV5-3 is an open reading frame, and its role is uncertain. This CDR3 is built from 17 residues. The junction had 6 bases not matched to a gene; V was cut back by 3 bases and J by 1 base. In nucleotides, the CDR3 is TGTGCCAGAAGCTGGACCGGGACAGGGGGGTCCTACAATGAGCAGTTCTTC. Translation: CARSWTGTGGSYNEQFF.

V and J are TRBV19 and TRBJ2-3; perhaps TRBD2 as D (5 bases). V dropped 3 bases and J dropped 0 bases, with 13 bases sitting between them. CDR1 is LNHDA and CDR2 is SQIVND in the germline V gene (reference sequence). The CDR3 extends over 16 amino acids. Written as DNA, the CDR3 is TGTGCCAGTAGTATCGCCGGCCAGCGGAGCACAGATACGCAGTATTTT. Amino acids: CASSIAGQRSTDTQYF.